The entry below describes one T cell receptor beta chain. Enrolment of Seattle patients took place during active infection, and they were followed longitudinally. How the authors handled the data: Amplification with reference gene primers provided the estimates of nucleated cell counts. Assay used: immunoSEQ multiplex PCR; TCRdb lists only in-frame clones, some missing. V and J calls plus clone size are reproduced from that table; the DNA served to infer D and trimming. The data show 440,000 or so clones, with around nine tenths seen just once and approximately 1.5% held by the top ten. The record originates from a study of blood T cell repertoires in COVID-19. Study-level background: From the United States, Italy and Spain came samples of acute and convalescent COVID-19. Sample material is recorded as cDNA or gDNA derived from T cells, B-cell-depleted T cells, or PBMCs.

The sequence was obtained from a woman in her thirties or forties with COVID-19, enrolled during active disease. The material sequenced was peripheral blood.

This CDR3 reads CASSPIRGGADGDTEAFF. CDR3 coding DNA: TGTGCCAGCAGCCCTATCCGGGGGGGCGCGGATGGGGACACTGAAGCTTTCTTT. The chain joins TRBV7-9 to TRBJ1-1; a possible D gene is TRBD1 (6 bases). Trimming removed 5 bases from V and 3 bases from J, with 25 bases in between. The germline V gene has CDR1 SEHNR and CDR2 FQNEAQ (reference sequence). The CDR3 totals 18 residues.